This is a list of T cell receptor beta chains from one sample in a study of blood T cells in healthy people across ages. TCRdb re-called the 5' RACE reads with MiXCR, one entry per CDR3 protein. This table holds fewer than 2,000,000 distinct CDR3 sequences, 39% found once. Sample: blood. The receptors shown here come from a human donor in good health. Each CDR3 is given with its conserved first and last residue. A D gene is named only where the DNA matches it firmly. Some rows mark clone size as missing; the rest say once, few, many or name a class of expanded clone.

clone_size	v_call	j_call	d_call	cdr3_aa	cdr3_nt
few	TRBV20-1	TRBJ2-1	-	CSARDPRRAYNEQFF	TGCAGTGCTAGAGACCCGCGGAGGGCTTACAATGAGCAGTTCTTC
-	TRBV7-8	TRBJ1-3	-	CASSPYQSSGNTIYF	TGTGCCAGCAGCCCGTACCAGAGCTCTGGAAACACCATATATTTT
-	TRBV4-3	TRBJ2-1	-	CASSQDFASSYNEQFF	TGCGCCAGCAGCCAAGATTTCGCCAGCTCCTACAATGAGCAGTTCTTC
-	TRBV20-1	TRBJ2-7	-	CSALGLLSYEQYF	TGCAGTGCCCTGGGACTCCTCTCCTACGAGCAGTACTTC
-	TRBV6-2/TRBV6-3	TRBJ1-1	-	CASSYVGGAEAFF	TGTGCCAGCAGTTACGTGGGGGGGGCTGAAGCTTTCTTT
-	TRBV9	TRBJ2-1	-	CASSVEGDRYNEQFF	TGTGCCAGCAGCGTAGAGGGAGACAGATACAATGAGCAGTTCTTC
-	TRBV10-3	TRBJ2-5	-	CAISEARIPETQYF	TGTGCCATCAGTGAAGCCAGGATCCCAGAGACCCAGTACTTC
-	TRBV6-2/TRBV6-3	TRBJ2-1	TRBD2	CATTSGGIDEQFF	TGTGCCACTACTAGCGGGGGTATCGATGAGCAGTTCTTC
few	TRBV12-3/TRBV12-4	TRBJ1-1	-	CASSLPGKEAFF	TGTGCCAGCAGTTTACCAGGGAAGGAAGCTTTCTTT
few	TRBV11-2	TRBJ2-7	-	CASSEGLTSSYEQYF	TGTGCCAGCAGCGAGGGACTCACAAGCTCCTACGAGCAGTACTTC
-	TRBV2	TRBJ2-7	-	CASSGDGPSYF	TGTGCCAGCAGTGGTGACGGTCCTTCGTACTTC
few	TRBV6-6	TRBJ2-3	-	CASRRVDTQYF	TGTGCCAGCAGGCGGGTGGATACGCAGTATTTT
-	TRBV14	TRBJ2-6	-	CASSQVVYSGANVLTF	TGTGCCAGCAGCCAAGTGGTATACTCTGGGGCCAACGTCCTGACTTTC
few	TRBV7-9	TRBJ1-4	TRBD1	CASSSGQHNEKLFF	TGTGCCAGCAGTTCGGGACAGCATAATGAAAAACTGTTTTTT
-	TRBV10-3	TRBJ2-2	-	CAIGQPTNTGELFF	TGTGCCATAGGACAGCCAACGAACACCGGGGAGCTGTTTTTT
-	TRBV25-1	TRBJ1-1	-	CASSEYMGNTEAFF	TGTGCCAGCAGTGAATATATGGGGAACACTGAAGCTTTCTTT
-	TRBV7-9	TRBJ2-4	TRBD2	CASSRRGGLAKNIQYF	TGTGCCAGCAGCCGTCGGGGGGGGCTAGCCAAAAACATTCAGTACTTC
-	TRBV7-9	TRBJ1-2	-	CASTPEELNYGYTF	TGTGCCAGCACCCCAGAGGAGTTGAACTATGGCTACACCTTC
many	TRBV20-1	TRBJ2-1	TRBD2	CSAPLSGGHNEQFF	TGCAGTGCCCCCCTTAGCGGGGGGCACAATGAGCAGTTCTTC
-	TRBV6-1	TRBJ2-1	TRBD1	CASRSRQGANEQFF	TGTGCCAGCCGGAGCAGACAGGGGGCCAATGAGCAGTTCTTC
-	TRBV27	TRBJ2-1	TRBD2	CATRLAEYNEQFF	TGTGCCACGCGACTAGCGGAATACAATGAGCAGTTCTTC
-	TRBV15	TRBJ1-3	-	CATSRDMGRGNTIYF	TGTGCCACCAGCAGAGACATGGGGCGAGGAAACACCATATATTTT
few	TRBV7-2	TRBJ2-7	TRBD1	CASSLPGQLSYEQYF	TGTGCCAGCAGCTTACCGGGACAGCTCTCCTACGAGCAGTACTTC
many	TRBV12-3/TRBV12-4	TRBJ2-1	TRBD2	CASSRTSGGRDEQFF	TGTGCCAGCAGTCGCACTAGCGGGGGGAGGGATGAGCAGTTCTTC
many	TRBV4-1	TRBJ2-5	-	CASSPRNQETQYF	TGTGCCAGCTCACCAAGGAACCAAGAGACCCAGTACTTC
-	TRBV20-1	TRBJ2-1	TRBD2	CSSASGGASSEQFF	TGCAGCAGCGCTAGCGGGGGGGCCAGTAGTGAGCAGTTCTTC
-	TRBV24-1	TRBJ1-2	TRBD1	CATSDHDRVYGYTF	TGTGCCACCAGTGATCACGACAGGGTATATGGCTACACCTTC
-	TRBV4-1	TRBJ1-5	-	CASSPTAHRISDQPQHF	TGCGCCAGCAGCCCAACGGCACACAGGATTAGCGATCAGCCCCAGCATTTT
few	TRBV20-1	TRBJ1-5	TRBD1	CSATRQGSNQPQHF	TGCAGTGCTACAAGACAGGGAAGCAATCAGCCCCAGCATTTT
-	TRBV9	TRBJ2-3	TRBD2	CASSAAGETDTQYF	TGTGCCAGCAGCGCAGCGGGGGAAACAGATACGCAGTATTTT
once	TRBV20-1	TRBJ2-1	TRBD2	CSARDTGGGTRLAGGRGSYNEQFF	TGCAGTGCTAGAGATACCGGCGGGGGCACCAGACTAGCGGGAGGCAGGGGCTCCTACAATGAGCAGTTCTTC
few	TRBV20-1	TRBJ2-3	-	CSARLVADTQYF	TGCAGTGCTAGGCTAGTTGCAGATACGCAGTATTTT
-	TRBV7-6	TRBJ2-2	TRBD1	CASSYYRTGRPGELFF	TGTGCCAGCAGCTACTACCGGACAGGGCGGCCCGGGGAGCTGTTTTTT
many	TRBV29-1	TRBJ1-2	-	CSVHLNYGYTF	TGCAGCGTTCATTTGAACTATGGCTACACCTTC
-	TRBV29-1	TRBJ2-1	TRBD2	CSVDLLAGVQFF	TGCAGCGTTGACCTACTAGCGGGGGTGCAGTTCTTC
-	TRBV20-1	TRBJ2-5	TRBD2	CSAWTSRETQYF	TGCAGTGCTTGGACTAGCAGAGAGACCCAGTACTTC
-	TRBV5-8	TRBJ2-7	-	CANSLFDGSYEQYF	TGTGCCAACAGCTTGTTCGACGGATCCTACGAGCAGTACTTC
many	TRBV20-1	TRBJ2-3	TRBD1	CSAHPGTGDSDTQYF	TGCAGTGCCCACCCCGGAACAGGGGATTCAGATACGCAGTATTTT
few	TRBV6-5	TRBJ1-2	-	CASSYSAVNYGYTF	TGTGCCAGCAGTTACTCTGCAGTAAACTATGGCTACACCTTC
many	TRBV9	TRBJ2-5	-	CASSGKETQYF	TGTGCCAGCAGCGGAAAAGAGACCCAGTACTTC
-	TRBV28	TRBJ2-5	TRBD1	CASKTGGAGEQYF	TGTGCCAGCAAGACAGGGGGCGCGGGGGAGCAGTACTTC
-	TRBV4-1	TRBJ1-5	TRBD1	CASSQNRGGQPQHF	TGCGCCAGCAGCCAGAACAGGGGAGGGCAGCCCCAGCATTTT
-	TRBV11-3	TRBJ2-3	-	CASSLGDRNTQYF	TGTGCCAGCAGCTTAGGAGACCGGAATACGCAGTATTTT
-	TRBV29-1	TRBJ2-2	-	CSVEDNKVPGELFF	TGCAGCGTTGAAGATAATAAGGTTCCCGGGGAGCTGTTTTTT
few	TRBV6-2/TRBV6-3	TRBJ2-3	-	CASSYVATGKGTDTQYF	TGTGCCAGCAGTTACGTCGCCACAGGGAAAGGGACAGATACGCAGTATTTT
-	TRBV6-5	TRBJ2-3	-	CASKAHRDTDTQYF	TGTGCCAGCAAGGCCCACCGAGACACAGATACGCAGTATTTT
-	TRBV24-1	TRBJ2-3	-	CATSDFRDSTDTQYF	TGTGCCACCAGTGATTTCCGGGACAGCACAGATACGCAGTATTTT
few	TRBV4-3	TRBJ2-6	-	CASSVSTGSGANVLTF	TGCGCCAGCAGCGTTAGCACAGGGAGTGGGGCCAACGTCCTGACTTTC
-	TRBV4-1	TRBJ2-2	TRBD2	CASSPTGTRSGELFF	TGCGCCAGCAGCCCGACCGGGACTAGGTCCGGGGAGCTGTTTTTT
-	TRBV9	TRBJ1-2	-	CASSALSGTYGYTF	TGTGCCAGCAGCGCCCTGTCAGGGACCTATGGCTACACCTTC
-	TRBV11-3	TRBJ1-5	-	CASSLARQIFQPQHF	TGTGCCAGCAGCTTAGCCCGACAAATTTTCCAGCCCCAGCATTTT
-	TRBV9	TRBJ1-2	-	CASSVSSWTENNYGYTF	TGTGCCAGCAGCGTAAGCTCGTGGACAGAGAATAACTATGGCTACACCTTC
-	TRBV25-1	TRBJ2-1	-	CASSEAGQSNQYGQFF	TGTGCCAGCAGTGAAGCCGGACAATCTAATCAATATGGGCAGTTCTTC
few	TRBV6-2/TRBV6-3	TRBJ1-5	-	CASSSRRGSSNQPQHF	TGTGCCAGCAGTTCCCGCAGGGGTAGTAGCAATCAGCCCCAGCATTTT
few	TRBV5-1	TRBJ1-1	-	CASSLAGLSEAFF	TGTGCCAGCAGCTTAGCCGGACTTTCAGAAGCTTTCTTT
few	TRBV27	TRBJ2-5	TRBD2	CASSIWTSGGLETQYF	TGTGCCAGCAGTATCTGGACTAGCGGGGGCTTAGAGACCCAGTACTTC
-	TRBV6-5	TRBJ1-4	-	CASTDGGGLFF	TGTGCCAGCACCGACGGAGGGGGACTGTTTTTT
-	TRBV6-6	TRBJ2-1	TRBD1	CASRYTGAPGNEQFF	TGTGCCAGCAGATACACAGGGGCCCCCGGGAATGAGCAGTTCTTC
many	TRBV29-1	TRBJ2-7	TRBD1	CSVRDRGLYEQYF	TGCAGCGTTCGGGACAGGGGGCTCTACGAGCAGTACTTC
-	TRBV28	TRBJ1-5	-	CASSDHGGTGNQPQHF	TGTGCCAGCAGTGACCACGGGGGAACGGGCAATCAGCCCCAGCATTTT